This record looks at one T cell receptor beta chain sequence and its context. A sample-barcoded 5' primer and a J-beta primer mix were used in a second PCR of roughly 7 to 11 cycles. TCRdb re-called the 5' RACE reads through MiXCR, storing one row per CDR3 protein. Among 750,000 to 950,000 distinct CDR3 sequences listed, approximately 55% were seen once. The CDR3 extends over 16 amino acids. V was shortened by 5 bases and J by 0 bases, with 12 bases between the two germline ends. Germline V gives CDR1 SGHRS, CDR2 YFSETQ. This sample was included in a study of blood T cells in healthy people across ages.

This receptor was obtained from a man older than 75 in good health. The genes are TRBV5-1 and TRBJ2-6, with D hard to call. The sequenced sample was blood. CDR3 DNA: TGCGCCAGCAGTCCCGGCCGAGCCTCTGGGGCCAACGTCCTGACTTTC. Encoded protein: CASSPGRASGANVLTF.